This T cell receptor (beta chain) comes out of a study of molecular identifiers for immune sequencing clone quantification. The sample holds many counts of this clonotype. TCRdb itself ran the PCR reads through MiXCR, one entry per CDR3 protein. The sample holds approximately 500,000 distinct CDR3 sequences, less than 30% seen once. CDR3 length: 11 amino acids. Per germline, CDR1 DFQATT and CDR2 SNEGSKA (reference sequence). The germline V and J ends were trimmed by 6 bases and 7 bases, with 12 bases remaining between them. The specimen was naive CD8+ T cells from blood, with Jurkat cell RNA spiked in. Stated subset: FACS-sorted CD8+CD4-CCR7+CD45RA+ naive T cells. The chain employs TRBV20-1 and TRBJ1-1; unclear D gene. This clonotype was sampled from a human donor in good health. Some libraries in this study had Jurkat cell RNA spiked in. The CDR3 loop reads CSAQLGYEAFF. The CDR3 nucleotides are TGCAGTGCCCAATTGGGTTATGAAGCTTTCTTT.